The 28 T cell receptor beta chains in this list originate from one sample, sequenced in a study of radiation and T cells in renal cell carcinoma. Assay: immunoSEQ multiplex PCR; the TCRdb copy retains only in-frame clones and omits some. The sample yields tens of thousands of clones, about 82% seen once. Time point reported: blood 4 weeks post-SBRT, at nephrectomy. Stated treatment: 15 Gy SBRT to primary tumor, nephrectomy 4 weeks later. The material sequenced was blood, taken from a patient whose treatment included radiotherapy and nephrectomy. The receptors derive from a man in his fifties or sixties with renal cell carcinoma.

CDR3 sequence: CASSYLQGPQETQYF. The CDR3 DNA is TGTGCCAGCAGCTACTTACAGGGTCCTCAAGAGACCCAGTACTTC. The chain recombines TRBV27 with TRBJ2-5, with D possibly being TRBD1 (6 bases). V shed 6 bases and J shed 2 bases, with 16 bases lying between them. Germline-derived CDR1 and CDR2 are MNHEY and SMNVEV (reference sequence). The CDR3 sequence is 15 residues long.

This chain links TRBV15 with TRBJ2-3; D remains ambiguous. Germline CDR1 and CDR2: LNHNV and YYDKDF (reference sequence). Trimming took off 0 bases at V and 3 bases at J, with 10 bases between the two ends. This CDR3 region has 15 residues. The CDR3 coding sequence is TGTGCCACCAGCAGAGATAGCTATAGGACAGATACGCAGTATTTT. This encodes CATSRDSYRTDTQYF.

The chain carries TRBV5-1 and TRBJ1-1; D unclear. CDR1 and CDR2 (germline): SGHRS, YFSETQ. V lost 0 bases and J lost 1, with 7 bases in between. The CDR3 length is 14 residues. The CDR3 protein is CASSLAGRNTEAFF. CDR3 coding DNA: TGCGCCAGCAGCTTGGCAGGACGGAACACTGAAGCTTTCTTT.

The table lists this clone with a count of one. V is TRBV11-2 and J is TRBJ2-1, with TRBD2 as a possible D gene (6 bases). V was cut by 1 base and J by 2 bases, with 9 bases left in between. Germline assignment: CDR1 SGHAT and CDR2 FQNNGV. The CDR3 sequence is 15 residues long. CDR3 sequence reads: CASSLAGETYNEQFF. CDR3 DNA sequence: TGTGCCAGCAGCTTAGCGGGGGAAACCTACAATGAGCAGTTCTTC.

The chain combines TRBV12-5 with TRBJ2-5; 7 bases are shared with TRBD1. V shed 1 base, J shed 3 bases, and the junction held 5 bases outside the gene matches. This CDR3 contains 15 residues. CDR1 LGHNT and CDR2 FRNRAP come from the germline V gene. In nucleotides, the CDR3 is TGTGCTAGTGGTTTGGGAACAGGGGTGGAAGAGACCCAGTACTTC. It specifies CASGLGTGVEETQYF.

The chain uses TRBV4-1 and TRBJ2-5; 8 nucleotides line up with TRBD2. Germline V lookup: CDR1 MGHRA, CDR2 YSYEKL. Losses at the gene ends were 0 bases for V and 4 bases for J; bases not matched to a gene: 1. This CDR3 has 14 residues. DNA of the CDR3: TGCGCCAGCAGCCAAGACCTAGCGGGAGAGACCCAGTACTTC. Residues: CASSQDLAGETQYF.

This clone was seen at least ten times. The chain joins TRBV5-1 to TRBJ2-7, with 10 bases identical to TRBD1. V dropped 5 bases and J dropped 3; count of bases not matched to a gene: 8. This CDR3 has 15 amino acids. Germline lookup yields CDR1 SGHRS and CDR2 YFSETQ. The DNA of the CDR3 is TGCGCCAGCAGGCCACAGACAGGGGGCAGCTACGAGCAGTACTTC. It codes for CASRPQTGGSYEQYF.

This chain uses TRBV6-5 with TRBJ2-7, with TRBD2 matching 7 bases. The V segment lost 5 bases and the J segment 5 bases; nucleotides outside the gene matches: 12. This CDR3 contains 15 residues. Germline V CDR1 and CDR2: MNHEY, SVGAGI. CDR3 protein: CASSRPSGIENEQYF. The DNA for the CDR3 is TGTGCCAGCAGTCGGCCTAGCGGCATTGAAAACGAGCAGTACTTC.

CDR3 sequence: CASSPGGDGTEAFF. CDR3 in DNA: TGCGCCAGCAGCCCTGGGGGGGACGGCACTGAAGCTTTCTTT. The V and J genes are TRBV5-1 and TRBJ1-1; D may be TRBD1 (5 bases). This CDR3 comprises 14 residues. The germline V and J ends were trimmed by 4 bases and 4 bases, with 14 bases remaining between them. Germline V gives CDR1 SGHRS, CDR2 YFSETQ.

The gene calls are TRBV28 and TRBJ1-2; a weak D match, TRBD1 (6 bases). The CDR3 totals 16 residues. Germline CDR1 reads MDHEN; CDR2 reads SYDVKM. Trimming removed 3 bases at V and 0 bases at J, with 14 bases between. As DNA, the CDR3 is TGTGCCAGCAGTTTGCTTGTGGGGGCTCCTAACTATGGCTACACCTTC. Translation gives CASSLLVGAPNYGYTF.

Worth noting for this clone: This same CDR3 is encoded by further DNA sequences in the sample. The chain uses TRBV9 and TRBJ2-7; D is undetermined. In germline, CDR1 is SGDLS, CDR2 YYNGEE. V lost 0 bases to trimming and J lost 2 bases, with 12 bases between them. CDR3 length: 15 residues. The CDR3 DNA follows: TGTGCCAGCAGCGTAGCTTCAGGTCTACCCTACGAGCAGTACTTC. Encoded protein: CASSVASGLPYEQYF.

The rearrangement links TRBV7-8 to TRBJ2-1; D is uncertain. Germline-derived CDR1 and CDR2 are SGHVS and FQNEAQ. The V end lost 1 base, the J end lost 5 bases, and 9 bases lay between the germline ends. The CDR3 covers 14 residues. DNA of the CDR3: TGTGCCAGCAGCTTAGAAGCCCAGCACAATGAGCAGTTCTTC. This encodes CASSLEAQHNEQFF.

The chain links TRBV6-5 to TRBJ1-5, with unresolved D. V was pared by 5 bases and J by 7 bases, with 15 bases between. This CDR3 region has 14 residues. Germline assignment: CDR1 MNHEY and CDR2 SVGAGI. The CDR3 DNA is TGTGCCAGCAGTCTGTCGCCCAGAGGGCAGCCCCAGCATTTT. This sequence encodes CASSLSPRGQPQHF.

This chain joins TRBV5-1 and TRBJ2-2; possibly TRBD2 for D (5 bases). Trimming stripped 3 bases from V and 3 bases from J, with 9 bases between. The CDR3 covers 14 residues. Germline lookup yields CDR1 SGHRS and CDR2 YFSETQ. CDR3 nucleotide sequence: TGCGCCAGCAGCTGGGCCGGGGACACCGGGGAGCTGTTTTTT. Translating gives CASSWAGDTGELFF.

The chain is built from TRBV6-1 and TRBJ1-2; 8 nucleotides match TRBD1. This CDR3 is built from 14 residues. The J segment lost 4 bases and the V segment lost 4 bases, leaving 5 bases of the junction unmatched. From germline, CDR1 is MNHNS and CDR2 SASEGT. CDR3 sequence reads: CASSVGDRRYGYTF. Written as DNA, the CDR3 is TGTGCCAGCAGTGTTGGGGACAGGCGCTATGGCTACACCTTC.

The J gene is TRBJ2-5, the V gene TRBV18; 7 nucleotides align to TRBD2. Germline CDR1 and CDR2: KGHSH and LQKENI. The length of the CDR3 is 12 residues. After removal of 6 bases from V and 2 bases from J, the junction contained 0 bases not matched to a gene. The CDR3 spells CASSGLQETQYF. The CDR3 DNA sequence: TGTGCCAGCTCGGGACTACAAGAGACCCAGTACTTC.

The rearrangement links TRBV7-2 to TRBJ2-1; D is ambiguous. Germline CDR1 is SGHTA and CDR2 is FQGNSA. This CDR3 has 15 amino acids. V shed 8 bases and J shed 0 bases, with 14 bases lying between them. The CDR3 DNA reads TGTGCCAGCGAGCTGAACCTTGACTCCTACAATGAGCAGTTCTTC. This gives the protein CASELNLDSYNEQFF.

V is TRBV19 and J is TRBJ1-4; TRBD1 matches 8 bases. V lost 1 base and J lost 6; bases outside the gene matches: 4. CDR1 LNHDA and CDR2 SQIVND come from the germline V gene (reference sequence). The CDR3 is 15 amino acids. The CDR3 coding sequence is TGTGCCAGTAGTATAGGGCAGGGGGCGGATGAAAAACTGTTTTTT. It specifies CASSIGQGADEKLFF.

CDR3 coding DNA: TGTGCCAGCAGTGTTTTAGGGAATGAGCAGTTCTTC. This translates into CASSVLGNEQFF. J is TRBJ2-1 and V is TRBV6-1; D unresolved. The CDR3 is made up of 12 amino acids. In germline, CDR1 is MNHNS, CDR2 SASEGT. Trimming removed 4 bases at V and 7 bases at J, with 8 bases between.

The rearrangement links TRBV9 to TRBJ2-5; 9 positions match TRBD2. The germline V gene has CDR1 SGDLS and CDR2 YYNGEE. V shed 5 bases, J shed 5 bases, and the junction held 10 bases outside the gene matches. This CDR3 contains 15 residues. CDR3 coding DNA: TGTGCCAGCAGTTACGGAGCGGGGGGTACGGAGACCCAGTACTTC. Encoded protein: CASSYGAGGTETQYF. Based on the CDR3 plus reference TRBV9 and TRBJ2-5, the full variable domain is DSGVTQTPKHLITATGQRVTLRCSPRSGDLSVYWYQQSLDQGLQFLIQYYNGEERAKGNILERFSAQQFPDLHSELNLSSLELGDSALYFCASSYGAGGTETQYFGPGTRLLVL.

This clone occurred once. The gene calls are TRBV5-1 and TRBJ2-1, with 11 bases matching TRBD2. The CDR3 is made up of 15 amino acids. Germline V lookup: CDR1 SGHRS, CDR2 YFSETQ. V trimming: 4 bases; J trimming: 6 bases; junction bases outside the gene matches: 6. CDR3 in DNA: TGCGCCAGCAGCCAGACTAGCGGGGTCCCCAATGAGCAGTTCTTC. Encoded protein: CASSQTSGVPNEQFF.

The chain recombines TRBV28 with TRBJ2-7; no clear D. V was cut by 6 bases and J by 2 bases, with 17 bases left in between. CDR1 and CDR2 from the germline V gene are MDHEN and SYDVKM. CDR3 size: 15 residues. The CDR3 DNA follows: TGTGCCAGCAGCCGTGTGTCGGATGGTACCTACGAGCAGTACTTC. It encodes CASSRVSDGTYEQYF.

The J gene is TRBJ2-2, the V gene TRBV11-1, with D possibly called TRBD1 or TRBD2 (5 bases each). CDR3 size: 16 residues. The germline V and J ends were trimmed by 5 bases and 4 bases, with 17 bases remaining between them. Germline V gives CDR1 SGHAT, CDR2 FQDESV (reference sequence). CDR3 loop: CASSLYRDGITGELFF. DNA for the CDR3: TGTGCCAGCAGCCTGTACCGGGACGGTATCACCGGGGAGCTGTTTTTT.

The CDR3 reads CASSSLAGGKRPGELFF. CDR3 sequence (DNA): TGTGCCAGCAGCTCACTAGCGGGGGGAAAGCGTCCCGGGGAGCTGTTTTTT. The V and J genes are TRBV7-9 and TRBJ2-2, with 12 bases identical to TRBD2. The CDR3 spans 17 residues. V was clipped by 4 bases and J by 6 bases; unmatched bases: 9. Germline V gene data show CDR1 as SEHNR and CDR2 as FQNEAQ (reference sequence).

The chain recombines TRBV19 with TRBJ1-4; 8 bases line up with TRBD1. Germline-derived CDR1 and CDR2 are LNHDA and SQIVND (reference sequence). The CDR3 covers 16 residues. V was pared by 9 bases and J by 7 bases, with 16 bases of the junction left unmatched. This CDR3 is CASSQPWTGRGEKLFF. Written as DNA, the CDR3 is TGTGCCAGCAGCCAGCCCTGGACAGGGCGAGGTGAAAAACTGTTTTTT.

CDR3 in amino acids: CASSEIAGQETQYF. CDR3 sequence (DNA): TGCGCCAGCAGCGAGATAGCGGGACAAGAGACCCAGTACTTC. V and J are TRBV5-1 and TRBJ2-5, with 8 bases identical to TRBD2. The J segment lost 2 bases and the V segment lost 4 bases, leaving 4 bases of the junction unmatched. CDR1 and CDR2 from the germline V gene are SGHRS and YFSETQ. The CDR3 covers 14 residues.

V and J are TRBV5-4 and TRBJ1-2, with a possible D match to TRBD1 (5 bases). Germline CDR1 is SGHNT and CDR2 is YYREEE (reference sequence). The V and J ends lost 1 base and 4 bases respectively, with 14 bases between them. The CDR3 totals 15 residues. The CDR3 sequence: CASSLYRGGSYGYTF. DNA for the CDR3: TGTGCCAGCAGCTTGTACCGGGGCGGGAGCTATGGCTACACCTTC.

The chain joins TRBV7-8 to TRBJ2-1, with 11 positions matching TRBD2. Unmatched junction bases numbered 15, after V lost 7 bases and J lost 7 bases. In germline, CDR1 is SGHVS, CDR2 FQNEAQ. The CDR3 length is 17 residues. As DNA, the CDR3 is TGTGCCAGCATCTACCTTGCGACAGGACTAGCGGGTAATGAGCAGTTCTTC. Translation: CASIYLATGLAGNEQFF.